This TCR beta chain came from a study of Ad26.COV2.S vaccination and SARS-CoV-2 variants (dated by TCRdb to 2020 to 2023). In terms of the full investigation: Donors in the vaccine arm were drawn from COV1001, a multicentre, randomized, double-blind, placebo-controlled phase I-IIa trial testing Ad26.COV2.S in healthy adults. Ad26.COV2.S was administered intramuscularly at 5 x 10^10 or 1 x 10^11 viral particles, either as a single shot or as two shots given 56 days apart. Sequencing of the TCRbeta repertoire served to evaluate the specificity and breadth of SARS-CoV-2-reactive T cell receptors following Ad26.COV2.S vaccination. The TCR-sequenced set comprised around 30 samples: approximately 20 Ad26.COV2.S vaccine recipients, 5 placebo recipients and 8 SARS-CoV-2 convalescent individuals. Participants in the trial were split at random into five groups of five each, receiving low-dose or high-dose Ad26.COV2.S once or twice, or else placebo on both occasions. Blinding of investigators to trial group allocation was maintained during experiments and outcome assessment.

The research as a whole found: Non-spike TCR breadth was comparable between vaccine and placebo recipients, consistent with the vaccine containing only spike. After vaccination, spike-specific CD8+ and CD4+ T cell responses were reported to show substantial breadth. Spike-specific TCR breadth was higher in Ad26.COV2.S recipients than in placebo recipients (P = 0.0014). According to the authors, total T cell responses may have been underestimated by the TCR breadth and depth analyses. The study lacked the statistical power to compare responses across vaccine doses or regimens.

Note on this clone: Its antigen has not been determined. No base quality information exists; no much larger clone differs at one position.

The cysteine opens and the phenylalanine closes a CDR3 of 15 amino acids. Only the CDR3 region is kept as DNA, spanning 45 bases read in frame from base 1. Cut back by 3 bases and 7 bases, the V and J ends lie 15 bases apart. The germline V gene (reference sequence) specifies PRHDT as CDR1 and FYEKMQ as CDR2. TCRbeta CDR3 regions were sequenced with the immunoSEQ Assay. After extraction, genomic DNA underwent amplification by bias-controlled multiplex PCR, followed by high-throughput sequencing. Per the authors' processing: Collapsing and filtering of sequences were performed to quantify the absolute abundance of each unique TCRbeta CDR3 region. T cell fraction was estimated by normalizing TCRbeta template counts to usable DNA, which was measured by amplifying reference genes present in all nucleated cells. Repertoire TCRs were annotated as SARS-CoV-2-specific by exact matching of V gene, CDR3 amino acid sequence and J gene to a known reactive TCR set. MIRA supplied the reference SARS-CoV-2 TCR set, which was filtered for enrichment in COVID-19-positive ImmuneCODE repertoires so that public or cross-reactive TCRs were removed. Based on the MIRA antigens, annotated TCRs were further analysed at the level of specific ORF or position within ORF. Depth was the summed frequency of annotated unique rearrangements, while breadth was defined as annotated unique rearrangements over total unique productive rearrangements. Group comparisons of TCR breadth used two-sided Wilcoxon rank-sum tests. TCRdb retrieved this table from immuneACCESS and kept in-frame rearrangements only. Not all clones are present; in checked studies, unresolved V genes account for under half, and no reason is known for the remainder. The DNA was the basis for D and trimming; V, J and clone size are from that table. The sample profile shows about 320,000 clones; 85% of them were found once. Clones ranked in the top ten supply around 2.2% of the sample.

Per the publication, the treatment or condition label means: roughly 18 received Ad26.COV2.S at low or high dose, single or two shots; 5 received placebo; per-sample allocation not given. For vaccine and placebo recipients, repertoires were sequenced using samples collected on day 63 after the first injection. Cohort 1b enrolled roughly 25 adults aged 18-55 years at a single site in Boston, USA, between 29 July and 7 August 2020. As a vaccine, Ad26.COV2.S was a replication-incompetent adenovirus type 26 vector that expressed a prefusion-stabilized SARS-CoV-2 spike protein derived from the original Wuhan strain.

The sequence derives from a person between 18 and 65 years old who received the Ad26.COV2.S COVID-19 vaccine or a placebo. The sample in question was peripheral blood, obtained in a trial of Ad26.COV2.S vaccine versus placebo. This sequence uses TRBV13 and TRBJ1-4, with TRBD1 as a weak D call on 5 bases. The CDR3 protein is CASSLYGDDGEKLFF. The DNA is as follows: TGTGCCAGCAGCTTGTACGGGGACGACGGTGAAAAACTGTTTTTT.